The T cell receptor (beta chain) under discussion was sequenced for a study of blood T cell repertoires in COVID-19. Using immunoSEQ multiplex PCR, the repertoire was profiled, and TCRdb retains in-frame clones only, with some absent. The sample holds about 250,000 clones, roughly nine tenths seen once. Participants, 18 to 89 years old, spanned 24 US areas. Donors were grouped by their self-reported clinical history. The receptor's source is a woman in her late teens or twenties who had recovered from COVID-19. What was sequenced was PBMCs or T cells enriched from blood (not recorded which).

The DNA of the CDR3 is TGCGCCAGCAGTGAGTCTCTGCCAGGGGAGAACACCGGGGAGCTGTTTTTT. Encoded protein: CASSESLPGENTGELFF. The chain joins TRBV10-1 to TRBJ2-2, with D possibly TRBD1 on 6 matching bases. V lost 0 bases and J lost 1, with 12 bases in between. The germline gives CDR1 WNHNN, CDR2 SYGVQD (reference sequence). This CDR3 comprises 17 residues.